Listed below are T cell receptor beta chains from one sample, sequenced in a study of post-analysis software for immune sequencing data. TCRdb redid the calling of the PCR reads with MiXCR, one entry per CDR3 protein. The repertoire holds 820,000 or so distinct CDR3 sequences, roughly 50% seen once, with about 4.8% in the top ten. Sequencing was carried out using blood. Source of these receptors: a girl aged 10-17 years with multiple sclerosis. CDR3s include the opening cysteine and the closing phenylalanine or tryptophan. A D gene is named only where the DNA matches it firmly. Part of the rows lack a size; the others show once, few, many or a class for expanded clones.

V gene: TRBV9
J gene: TRBJ2-5
D gene: .
clone size: .
CDR3 DNA: TGTGCCAGCAGCGTAAGACAGTCTAATCAAGAGACCCAGTACTTC
CDR3 protein: CASSVRQSNQETQYF

V gene: TRBV29-1
J gene: TRBJ2-1
D gene: .
clone size: .
CDR3 DNA: TGCAGCGTCAACAGGGTCTTGGCGGTATATGAGCAGTTCTTC
CDR3 protein: CSVNRVLAVYEQFF

V gene: TRBV6-5
J gene: TRBJ2-1
D gene: TRBD1
clone size: once
CDR3 DNA: TGTGCCAGCAGTTACTCCCTAAAGACAGGGGGGAACTACAATGAGCAGTTCTTC
CDR3 protein: CASSYSLKTGGNYNEQFF

V gene: TRBV7-2
J gene: TRBJ2-6
D gene: .
clone size: few
CDR3 DNA: TGTGCCAGCAGCCCGCACGGGGTATCTGGGGCCAACGTCCTGACTTTC
CDR3 protein: CASSPHGVSGANVLTF

V gene: TRBV12-5
J gene: TRBJ2-7
D gene: TRBD1
clone size: .
CDR3 DNA: TGTGCTAGTGGTTGGACAGGCTCCTACGAGCAGTACTTC
CDR3 protein: CASGWTGSYEQYF

V gene: TRBV5-8
J gene: TRBJ2-3
D gene: .
clone size: .
CDR3 DNA: TGTGCCAGCAGCCAACGCGGAGAGGCAGGAGATACGCAGTATTTT
CDR3 protein: CASSQRGEAGDTQYF

V gene: TRBV20-1
J gene: TRBJ2-3
D gene: TRBD2
clone size: .
CDR3 DNA: TGCAGTGCTAGAGTACAAGGGACTAGCGGGGGGCCTCGTACAGATACGCAGTATTTT
CDR3 protein: CSARVQGTSGGPRTDTQYF

V gene: TRBV7-9
J gene: TRBJ2-3
D gene: TRBD2
clone size: .
CDR3 DNA: TGTGCCAGCAGAAATAGCGGGGCTGGGCCTAGCGAGTTGGATACGCAGTATTTT
CDR3 protein: CASRNSGAGPSELDTQYF

V gene: TRBV29-1
J gene: TRBJ2-1
D gene: .
clone size: few
CDR3 DNA: TGCAGCGGCCGCAGGAGCTCCTACAATGAGCAGTTCTTC
CDR3 protein: CSGRRSSYNEQFF

V gene: TRBV3-1
J gene: TRBJ1-2
D gene: .
clone size: few
CDR3 DNA: TGTGCCAGCAGGCCTGCAGGTCCTAAAGCTAACTATGGCTACACCTTC
CDR3 protein: CASRPAGPKANYGYTF

V gene: TRBV9
J gene: TRBJ2-7
D gene: TRBD1
clone size: few
CDR3 DNA: TGTGCCAGCAGCGTAGCCGGGACAGGGGGCAGTCAAGACGAGCAGTACTTC
CDR3 protein: CASSVAGTGGSQDEQYF

V gene: TRBV6-1
J gene: TRBJ2-7
D gene: TRBD1
clone size: .
CDR3 DNA: TGTGCCAGCAGCCCTTCGACAGGGAACTCCTACGAGCAGTACTTC
CDR3 protein: CASSPSTGNSYEQYF

V gene: TRBV29-1
J gene: TRBJ1-2
D gene: .
clone size: few
CDR3 DNA: TGCAGCGTTGAAAGGGGTCCAGACTATGGCTACACCTTC
CDR3 protein: CSVERGPDYGYTF

V gene: TRBV11-2
J gene: TRBJ1-2
D gene: .
clone size: .
CDR3 DNA: TGTGCCAGCTTCCCGACAAGGAGGGGAGACTATGGCTACACCTTC
CDR3 protein: CASFPTRRGDYGYTF

V gene: TRBV20-1
J gene: TRBJ2-1
D gene: .
clone size: .
CDR3 DNA: TGCAGTGCTAGAGTGCCGCGGTGGCATGAGCAGTTCTTC
CDR3 protein: CSARVPRWHEQFF

V gene: TRBV29-1
J gene: TRBJ1-1
D gene: .
clone size: .
CDR3 DNA: TGCAGCGTAGGGGAGGGCACTGAAGCTTTCTTT
CDR3 protein: CSVGEGTEAFF

V gene: TRBV3-1
J gene: TRBJ2-1
D gene: TRBD2
clone size: once
CDR3 DNA: TGTGCCAGCAGCCAACCCCGGGGGACTAGCGGGGGCTCGACCTACAATGAGCAGTTCTTC
CDR3 protein: CASSQPRGTSGGSTYNEQFF

V gene: TRBV7-9
J gene: TRBJ1-1
D gene: TRBD1
clone size: .
CDR3 DNA: TGTGCCAGCAGCCTGAGGGGGCGGGACAGGGGACGAACTGAAGCTTTCTTT
CDR3 protein: CASSLRGRDRGRTEAFF

V gene: TRBV6-5
J gene: TRBJ2-1
D gene: TRBD2
clone size: few
CDR3 DNA: TGTGCCAGCAGTTCCTTAGCGGGGGGCATGGATGAGCAGTTCTTC
CDR3 protein: CASSSLAGGMDEQFF

V gene: TRBV5-1
J gene: TRBJ2-7
D gene: .
clone size: few
CDR3 DNA: TGCGCCAGCAGCTTGAACAGGGAGGGCCCCTGCGAGCAGTACTTC
CDR3 protein: CASSLNREGPCEQYF

V gene: TRBV12-3/TRBV12-4
J gene: TRBJ2-5
D gene: TRBD2
clone size: .
CDR3 DNA: TGTGCCAGCACGTGGACTAGCGGGGGGGAGACCCAGTACTTC
CDR3 protein: CASTWTSGGETQYF

V gene: TRBV20-1
J gene: TRBJ1-1
D gene: TRBD1
clone size: .
CDR3 DNA: TGCAGTGCTACCCGGGACAGAGTGATGAACACTGAAGCTTTCTTT
CDR3 protein: CSATRDRVMNTEAFF

V gene: TRBV5-1
J gene: TRBJ1-4
D gene: .
clone size: once
CDR3 DNA: TGCGCCAGCAGCTCGGGGGGGACGGGCGAAAAACTGTTTTTT
CDR3 protein: CASSSGGTGEKLFF

V gene: TRBV12-3/TRBV12-4
J gene: TRBJ1-5
D gene: TRBD1
clone size: few
CDR3 DNA: TGTGCCAGCAGTTCCCGGGACAGTAGCAATCAGCCCCAGCATTTT
CDR3 protein: CASSSRDSSNQPQHF

V gene: TRBV28
J gene: TRBJ1-1
D gene: .
clone size: few
CDR3 DNA: TGTGCCAGCAACAGGCCCATGAACACTGAAGCTTTCTTT
CDR3 protein: CASNRPMNTEAFF

V gene: TRBV5-1
J gene: TRBJ2-1
D gene: .
clone size: few
CDR3 DNA: TGCGCCAGCAGCTTGGGGGTGGGAGATGAGCAGTTCTTC
CDR3 protein: CASSLGVGDEQFF

V gene: TRBV7-9
J gene: TRBJ2-1
D gene: .
clone size: .
CDR3 DNA: TGTGCCAGCGACCGGGACTCCCGATACAATGAGCAGTTCTTC
CDR3 protein: CASDRDSRYNEQFF

V gene: TRBV12-3/TRBV12-4
J gene: TRBJ2-1
D gene: .
clone size: .
CDR3 DNA: TGTGCCAGCAAGTCCCACAGTTCCTACAATGAGCAGTTCTTC
CDR3 protein: CASKSHSSYNEQFF

V gene: TRBV3-1
J gene: TRBJ2-5
D gene: .
clone size: few
CDR3 DNA: TGTGCCAGCAGCCAAGAAAGAGACAGGCCCTTTGGGGAGCAGTACTTC
CDR3 protein: CASSQERDRPFGEQYF

V gene: TRBV20-1
J gene: TRBJ2-1
D gene: .
clone size: .
CDR3 DNA: TGCAGTGCTAGAGATGAAATGTGGGATGAGCAGTTCTTC
CDR3 protein: CSARDEMWDEQFF

V gene: TRBV12-3/TRBV12-4
J gene: TRBJ2-7
D gene: .
clone size: few
CDR3 DNA: TGTGCCAGCAGTTTAGCGGTGACTAGTTACGTGCAGTACTTC
CDR3 protein: CASSLAVTSYVQYF

V gene: TRBV30
J gene: TRBJ1-4
D gene: TRBD1
clone size: .
CDR3 DNA: TGTGCCTGGTCAGGGGGTCCCGAGAGTGAAAAACTGTTTTTT
CDR3 protein: CAWSGGPESEKLFF

V gene: TRBV29-1
J gene: TRBJ2-7
D gene: TRBD2
clone size: few
CDR3 DNA: TGCAGCGTTCAAAGCCGCCTTAGCGGGAGAGGCGAGCAGTACTTC
CDR3 protein: CSVQSRLSGRGEQYF

V gene: TRBV12-3/TRBV12-4
J gene: TRBJ2-7
D gene: .
clone size: few
CDR3 DNA: TGTGCCAGCAGTTTAGGGGCAGGGGCAGGAACCTACGAGCAGTACTTC
CDR3 protein: CASSLGAGAGTYEQYF

V gene: TRBV29-1
J gene: TRBJ2-1
D gene: TRBD2
clone size: .
CDR3 DNA: TGCAGCGTTGAGGGACTAGCGGGAGGGAGGGAGCAGTTCTTC
CDR3 protein: CSVEGLAGGREQFF

V gene: TRBV29-1
J gene: TRBJ1-6
D gene: TRBD1
clone size: .
CDR3 DNA: TGCAGCGTCGCAACAGGGGTCGGGTCACCCCTCCACTTT
CDR3 protein: CSVATGVGSPLHF

V gene: TRBV12-3/TRBV12-4
J gene: TRBJ1-5
D gene: .
clone size: few
CDR3 DNA: TGTGCCAGCAGTTTACTGGACACATCGCAGCCCCAGCATTTT
CDR3 protein: CASSLLDTSQPQHF

V gene: TRBV12-3/TRBV12-4
J gene: TRBJ2-7
D gene: TRBD1
clone size: few
CDR3 DNA: TGTGCCAGCACCTCAGGGGGCTTCGAGCAGTACTTC
CDR3 protein: CASTSGGFEQYF

V gene: TRBV27
J gene: TRBJ1-1
D gene: TRBD1
clone size: .
CDR3 DNA: TGTGCCAGCAAACCGGGACAGGGAGCTGAAGCTTTCTTT
CDR3 protein: CASKPGQGAEAFF

V gene: TRBV9
J gene: TRBJ1-6
D gene: .
clone size: .
CDR3 DNA: TGTGCCAGCAGCGTAGCCGAGCGGTACTCACCCCTCCACTTT
CDR3 protein: CASSVAERYSPLHF

V gene: TRBV4-1
J gene: TRBJ2-5
D gene: TRBD2
clone size: few
CDR3 DNA: TGCGCCAGCAGCCCAGCGGGAGGGCCGAAGACCCAGTACTTC
CDR3 protein: CASSPAGGPKTQYF

V gene: TRBV2
J gene: TRBJ1-2
D gene: .
clone size: .
CDR3 DNA: TGTGCCGGCAGTGACGTTCCAGGCGGCGACTATGGCTACACCTTC
CDR3 protein: CAGSDVPGGDYGYTF